A single sample gave rise to the 18 T cell receptor beta chains below, sequenced in a study of blood T cells in healthy people across ages. Then a second PCR, running about 6 to 12 cycles, was carried out with a sample-barcoded 5' primer and a J-beta primer mix. TCRdb reanalysed the 5' RACE reads using MiXCR and keeps one entry per CDR3 protein. The table lists around 1.5 million distinct CDR3 sequences, about 35% of them singletons, with 10% to 12% in the top ten. Sequencing used blood. These receptors originate from a young woman in good health.

This clonotype was seen more than once but under ten times. V is TRBV7-9 and J is TRBJ2-6; D is perhaps TRBD1 (5 bases). CDR3 length: 16 residues. V shed 4 bases and J shed 5 bases, with 15 bases lying between them. Germline CDR1 SEHNR, CDR2 FQNEAQ (reference sequence). CDR3 protein: CASSSGHRRRANVLTF. The DNA for the CDR3 is TGTGCCAGCAGCTCAGGACACCGGAGAAGGGCCAACGTCCTGACTTTC.

This clonotype was seen many times. The CDR3 sequence is CASSLVRGRSDGYTF. The CDR3 DNA is TGTGCCAGCAGCTTAGTGAGGGGGCGCTCCGATGGCTACACCTTC. This chain uses TRBV7-2 with TRBJ1-2; TRBD1 matches at 7 bases. The CDR3 is 15 residues long. The junction had 8 bases not matched to a gene; V was cut back by 1 base and J by 6 bases. The V gene's germline CDR1 is SGHTA and CDR2 FQGNSA.

The V gene is TRBV20-1, the J gene TRBJ1-5; tentative D call: TRBD1 (5 bases). V was trimmed by 2 bases and J by 9 bases, leaving 17 bases between them. Per the germline V gene, CDR1 is DFQATT and CDR2 is SNEGSKA (reference sequence). The CDR3 has 14 residues. The CDR3 bases are TGCAGTGCTAGAATGGCTGGGACCGACGGGCCCCAGCATTTT. Residues: CSARMAGTDGPQHF.

Ten or more counts support this clonotype. CDR3 sequence: CASSLLGGGYHEQYF. The CDR3 bases are TGTGCCAGCAGCTTACTAGGCGGGGGCTACCACGAGCAGTACTTC. The gene calls are TRBV7-2 and TRBJ2-7, with D perhaps matching TRBD2 (7 bases). Looked up from germline, CDR1 is SGHTA and CDR2 is FQGNSA. The V end was cut by 2 bases, the J end by 5 bases, with 16 bases between. This CDR3 is built from 15 residues.

This clonotype has a handful of counts. This chain connects TRBV6-2 or TRBV6-3 to TRBJ1-6; D uncertain. CDR1 MNHEY and CDR2 SVGEGT come from the germline V gene. V gave up 2 bases and J gave up 10 bases, with 9 bases separating them. The CDR3 extends over 13 amino acids. CDR3 coding DNA: TGTGCCAGCAGTTACCCAATTGGCTCACCCCTCCACTTT. The encoded protein is CASSYPIGSPLHF.

This clonotype was detected only a few times. The V call is TRBV7-8, the J call TRBJ2-7; TRBD2 matches at 14 bases. The CDR3 has 15 residues. V lost 5 bases, J lost 4 bases, and 4 bases stayed unmatched. CDR1 SGHVS and CDR2 FQNEAQ come from the germline V gene. CDR3 sequence: CASSTTSGRVYEQYF. The CDR3 bases are TGTGCCAGCAGCACGACTAGCGGGAGGGTGTACGAGCAGTACTTC.

This clonotype has more than one count but fewer than ten. The V and J genes are TRBV14 and TRBJ2-6; the D is unclear. Germline loops: CDR1 SGHDN, CDR2 FVKESK. The ends were cut back, 5 bases at V and 4 bases at J, with 21 bases in the middle. This CDR3 spans 18 amino acids. DNA of the CDR3: TGTGCCAGCAGCATTCGAAAGGGAATGCAGTTGGGGGCCAACGTCCTGACTTTC. Translation: CASSIRKGMQLGANVLTF. Combining the CDR3 with reference TRBV14 and TRBJ2-6 gives the whole variable domain EAGVTQFPSHSVIEKGQTVTLRCDPISGHDNLYWYRRVMGKEIKFLLHFVKESKQDESGMPNNRFLAERTGGTYSTLKVQPAELEDSGVYFCASSIRKGMQLGANVLTFGAGSRLTVL.

The rearrangement joins TRBV4-1 to TRBJ1-2; no clear D. Trimming pared 1 base from V and 3 bases from J, leaving 12 bases between. The CDR3 consists of 15 residues. Per germline, CDR1 MGHRA and CDR2 YSYEKL. The CDR3 nucleotides are TGCGCCAGCAGCCAAGTGGCCCTAGGAGACTATGGCTACACCTTC. Amino acids: CASSQVALGDYGYTF.

This clonotype was observed a few times. The rearrangement joins TRBV13 to TRBJ2-7; D gene uncertain. The CDR3 runs to 12 residues. Trimming removed 5 bases from V and 2 bases from J, with 7 bases in between. Germline values: CDR1 PRHDT, CDR2 FYEKMQ (reference sequence). CDR3 sequence reads: CASSETTYEQYF. The DNA for the CDR3 is TGTGCCAGCAGCGAAACTACCTACGAGCAGTACTTC.

In its sample, this clonotype was seen many times. This chain links TRBV6-1 with TRBJ2-3; TRBD2 agrees at 7 bases. This CDR3 is built from 16 residues. V lost 5 bases, J lost 1 base, and 9 bases stayed unmatched. From germline, CDR1 is MNHNS and CDR2 SASEGT. CDR3 nucleotides: TGTGCCAGCAGTATAAGCGGGGCAGCCCGCACAGATACGCAGTATTTT. Translating gives CASSISGAARTDTQYF.

This clonotype showed up just once. V gene TRBV5-5 combines with J gene TRBJ2-1, with TRBD1 identical over 7 bases. J gave up 0 bases and V 4 bases, and 10 bases lay outside the gene matches. CDR3 size: 17 residues. Germline V lookup: CDR1 SGHKS, CDR2 YYEKEE (reference sequence). CDR3 nucleotides: TGTGCCAGCAGCCTTGACTCGACAGGGAGCTCCTACAATGAGCAGTTCTTC. It codes for CASSLDSTGSSYNEQFF.

This clonotype showed up just a few times. The J gene is TRBJ2-3, the V gene TRBV14; 9 bases agree with TRBD2. The CDR3 runs to 14 residues. With 3 bases clipped from V and 6 bases from J, the junction kept 4 bases outside the gene matches. Germline V gives CDR1 SGHDN, CDR2 FVKESK. CDR3 coding DNA: TGTGCCAGCAGCCAGACTAGCGGCCGGGATACGCAGTATTTT. Translating it yields CASSQTSGRDTQYF. The variable domain in full, with the rest retrieved from reference TRBV14 and TRBJ2-3, is EAGVTQFPSHSVIEKGQTVTLRCDPISGHDNLYWYRRVMGKEIKFLLHFVKESKQDESGMPNNRFLAERTGGTYSTLKVQPAELEDSGVYFCASSQTSGRDTQYFGPGTRLTVL.

The chain carries TRBV15 and TRBJ2-3; TRBD1 agrees at 7 bases. The CDR3 length is 15 residues. CDR1 and CDR2 from the germline V gene are LNHNV and YYDKDF (reference sequence). The junction had 8 bases not matched to a gene; V was cut back by 8 bases and J by 0 bases. The CDR3 sequence: CATGVGTESTDTQYF. The CDR3 DNA reads as TGTGCCACCGGGGTAGGGACAGAAAGCACAGATACGCAGTATTTT.

This clonotype was found a few times. Written as DNA, the CDR3 is TGTGCCAGCAGTACCCTGAGCTCCTATAATTCACCCCTCCACTTT. Translated, it gives CASSTLSSYNSPLHF. The V gene is TRBV28, the J gene TRBJ1-6; D remains unclear. CDR3 length: 15 amino acids. Trimming cost V 5 bases and J 0 bases, with 8 bases left between them. Germline V CDR1 and CDR2: MDHEN, SYDVKM.

This clonotype has only a few counts. The V and J genes are TRBV7-2 and TRBJ2-2, with D possibly TRBD2 on 6 matching bases. Germline assignment: CDR1 SGHTA and CDR2 FQGNSA. CDR3 size: 19 residues. The ends were cut back, 4 bases at V and 0 bases at J, with 21 bases in the middle. CDR3 amino acids: CASSSRDLGSATNTGELFF. Written as DNA, the CDR3 is TGTGCCAGCAGCTCGCGGGACCTAGGCTCTGCGACGAACACCGGGGAGCTGTTTTTT.

The chain carries TRBV6-1 and TRBJ2-5; the D gene is possibly TRBD2 (5 bases). TRBJ2-7 explains the end of the DNA better; the J call may be wrong. The CDR3 consists of 13 residues. Germline assignment: CDR1 MNHNS and CDR2 SASEGT. The CDR3 loop is CASSDAGYHEQYF. In DNA form, the CDR3 reads TGTGCCAGCAGTGATGCGGGTTACCACGAGCAGTACTTC.

The chain has TRBV11-3 and TRBJ2-7; D is undetermined. The CDR3 is 15 amino acids. Trimming stripped 5 bases from V and 0 bases from J, with 14 bases between. CDR1 is SGHNT, CDR2 YENEEA, per germline. The CDR3 region has the DNA TGTGCCAGCAGCCCGGGCCTGAGCACCTCCTACGAGCAGTACTTC. It encodes CASSPGLSTSYEQYF.

This clonotype was counted at least ten times. This chain links TRBV12-3 or TRBV12-4 with TRBJ2-3; maybe TRBD2 (6 bases). This CDR3 region has 12 residues. Deletions cut 8 bases from V and 1 base from J, with 7 bases between. The CDR3 here is CASWGGTDTQYF. CDR3 DNA: TGTGCCAGCTGGGGGGGCACAGATACGCAGTATTTT.